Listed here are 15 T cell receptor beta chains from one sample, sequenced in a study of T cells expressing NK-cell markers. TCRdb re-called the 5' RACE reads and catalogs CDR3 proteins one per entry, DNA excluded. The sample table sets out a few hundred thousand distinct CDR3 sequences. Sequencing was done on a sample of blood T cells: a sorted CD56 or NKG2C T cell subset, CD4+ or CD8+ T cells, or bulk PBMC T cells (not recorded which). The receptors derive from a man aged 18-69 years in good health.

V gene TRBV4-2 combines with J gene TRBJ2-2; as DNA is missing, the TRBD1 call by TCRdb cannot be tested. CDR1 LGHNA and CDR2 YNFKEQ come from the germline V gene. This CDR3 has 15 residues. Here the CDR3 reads CASSQGGGVTGELFF.

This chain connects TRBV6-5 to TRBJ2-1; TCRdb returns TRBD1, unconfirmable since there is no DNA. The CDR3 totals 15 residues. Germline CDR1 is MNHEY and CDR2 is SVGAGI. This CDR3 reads CASSPRAGKANEQFF.

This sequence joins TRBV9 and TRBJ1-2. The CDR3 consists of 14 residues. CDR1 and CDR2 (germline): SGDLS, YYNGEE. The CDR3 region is CASSQRTDLYGYTF. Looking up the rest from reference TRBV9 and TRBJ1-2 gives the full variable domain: DSGVTQTPKHLITATGQRVTLRCSPRSGDLSVYWYQQSLDQGLQFLIQYYNGEERAKGNILERFSAQQFPDLHSELNLSSLELGDSALYFCASSQRTDLYGYTFGSGTRLTVV.

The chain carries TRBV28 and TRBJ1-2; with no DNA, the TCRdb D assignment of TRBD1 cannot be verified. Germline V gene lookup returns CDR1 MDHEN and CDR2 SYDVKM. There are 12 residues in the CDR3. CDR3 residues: CASSVTPLGYTF.

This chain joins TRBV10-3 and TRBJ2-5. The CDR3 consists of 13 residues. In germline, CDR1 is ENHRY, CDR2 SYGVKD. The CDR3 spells CAIMEPFQETQYF.

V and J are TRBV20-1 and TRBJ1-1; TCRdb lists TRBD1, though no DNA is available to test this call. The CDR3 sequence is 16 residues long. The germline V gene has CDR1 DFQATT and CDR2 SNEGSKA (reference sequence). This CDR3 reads CSARPGDRGRYTEAFF.

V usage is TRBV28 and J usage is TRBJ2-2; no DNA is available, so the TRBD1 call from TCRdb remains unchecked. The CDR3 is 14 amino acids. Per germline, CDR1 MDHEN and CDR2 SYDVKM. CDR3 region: CASSTDRAPGELFF.

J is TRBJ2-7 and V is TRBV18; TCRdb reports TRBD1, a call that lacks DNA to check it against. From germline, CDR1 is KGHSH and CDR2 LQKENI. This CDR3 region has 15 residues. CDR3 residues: CASSPAAGASYEQYF.

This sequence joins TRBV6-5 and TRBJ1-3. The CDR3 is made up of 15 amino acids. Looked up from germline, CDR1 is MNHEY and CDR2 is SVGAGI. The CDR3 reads CASSYSHAAGNTIYF.

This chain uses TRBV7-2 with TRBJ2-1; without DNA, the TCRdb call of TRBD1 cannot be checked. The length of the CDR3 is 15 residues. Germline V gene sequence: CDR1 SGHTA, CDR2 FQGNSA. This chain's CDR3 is CASSQDRGRVVEQFF.

The chain's CDR3 is CASSYAGGFTGNTIYF. The rearrangement links TRBV6-5 to TRBJ1-3; TCRdb's assignment of TRBD1 cannot be checked, as there is no DNA. CDR1 is MNHEY, CDR2 SVGAGI, per germline. This CDR3 spans 16 amino acids.

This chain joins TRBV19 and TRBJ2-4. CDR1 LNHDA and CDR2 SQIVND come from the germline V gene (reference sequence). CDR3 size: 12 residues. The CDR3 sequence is CASSWSINIQYF.

The CDR3 is CASSYRDRQTYEQYF. This rearrangement joins TRBV6-5 to TRBJ2-7; the TCRdb D gene call, TRBD1, has no DNA to confirm it. This CDR3 is 15 amino acids long. Germline CDR1 MNHEY, CDR2 SVGAGI.

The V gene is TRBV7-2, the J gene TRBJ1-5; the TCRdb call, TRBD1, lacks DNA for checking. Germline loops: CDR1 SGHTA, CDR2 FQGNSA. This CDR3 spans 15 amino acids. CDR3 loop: CASSSVGQSNQPQHF.

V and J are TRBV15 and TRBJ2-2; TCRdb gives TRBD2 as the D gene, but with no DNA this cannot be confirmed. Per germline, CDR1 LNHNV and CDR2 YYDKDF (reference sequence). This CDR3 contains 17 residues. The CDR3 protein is CATSRRTSRDLTGELFF.